Following are 21 T cell receptor beta chains from one sample sequenced in a study of tumor and adjacent non-tumor tissue in lung cancer (dated by TCRdb to the late 2010s). Bulk unsorted tissue served as the source for RNA extraction, and RNA quality was assessed using a NanoDrop ND-1000 and an Agilent 2100. Normal lung samples were distant non-tumor tissue taken more than 3 cm from the tumor edge. Library construction relied on multiplex PCR. Sequencing was carried out with an Illumina HiSeq 2500. TCRbeta libraries were constructed through three rounds of nested PCR with primers (Table S4) according to protocols adapted from ARM-PCR. The raw public data were reprocessed by TCRdb itself: fastp quality trimming at Q25, MiXCR clonotype calling, in-frame beta chains only. Rows are combined by CDR3 protein, so each entry shows the most common genes and DNA. The sample table holds about 80,000 distinct CDR3 sequences, of which roughly 80% were seen once. The ten largest make up 40% to 65% of the sample.

Sequenced: distant non-tumor lung tissue. The receptors were gathered from a man aged 55 to 70 with non-small cell lung cancer.

Remarks on this clonotype: The junction differs from germline at one of its ends, possibly a read error. This chain links TRBV20-1 with TRBJ2-3, with a possible D match to TRBD2 (7 bases). This CDR3 comprises 17 residues. Germline V gene lookup returns CDR1 DFQATT and CDR2 SNEGSKA (reference sequence). The CDR3 loop is CNAPTAGAMHRTDTQYF. CDR3 nucleotides: TGCAATGCTCCCACTGCGGGGGCCATGCACCGCACAGATACGCAGTATTTT.

On this clonotype itself: A much larger clone lies one base from this, so it may be a read error. This chain joins TRBV12-3 or TRBV12-4 and TRBJ2-5; D unresolved. The CDR3 sequence is 11 residues long. CDR3 residues: CASSLLEIQYF. In nucleotides, the CDR3 is TGTGCCAGCAGTTTACTGGAGATCCAGTACTTC.

The genes are TRBV11-3 and TRBJ2-2, with D maybe TRBD2 (5 bases). The CDR3 is 18 amino acids. The V and J ends lost 4 bases and 6 bases respectively, with 24 bases between them. Germline CDR1 is SGHNT and CDR2 is YENEEA. CDR3 nucleotides: TGTGCCAGCAGCTCCTGGGGAGCGCGAGGATATAGAGCCGGGGAGCTGTTTTTT. Encoded protein: CASSSWGARGYRAGELFF.

The V call is TRBV11-2, the J call TRBJ1-3, with a weak D call TRBD1 (5 bases). The CDR3 consists of 15 residues. The V gene lost 7 bases and the J gene lost 0 bases, with 13 bases spanning the gap. Germline CDR1 and CDR2: SGHAT and FQNNGV. CDR3 amino acids: CASNQGALSGNTIYF. In DNA, the CDR3 is TGTGCCAGCAACCAGGGCGCTCTCTCTGGAAACACCATATATTTT.

Comments on this clonotype: A much larger clone lies one base from this, so it may be a read error. This sequence joins TRBV10-2 and TRBJ2-5; 7 nucleotides match TRBD2. CDR1 is WSHSY, CDR2 SAAADI, per germline. V shed 7 bases and J 4 bases; nucleotides not matched to a gene: 3. The length of the CDR3 is 12 residues. CDR3 region: CASTWTRETQYF. For the CDR3, the DNA is TGCGCCAGCACATGGACTAGAGAGACCCAGTACTTC.

On this clonotype itself: At one end the junction does not follow the germline gene, possibly because of a read error. The gene calls are TRBV10-1 and TRBJ1-1, with a weak D call TRBD1 (6 bases). CDR3 length equals 14 residues. Germline V gene data show CDR1 as WNHNN and CDR2 as SYGVQD (reference sequence). The CDR3 DNA reads TGCGCCAGCAGTGAGCAGGGGACGCCCGCTGAAGTTTTCTTT. It encodes CASSEQGTPAEVFF.

The chain combines TRBV20-1 with TRBJ2-3; TRBD1 is a possible D gene (6 bases). CDR1 is DFQATT and CDR2 is SNEGSKA in the germline V gene (reference sequence). The CDR3 covers 14 residues. V was shortened by 6 bases and J by 8 bases, with 21 bases between the two germline ends. The CDR3 region is CSASDIRGAVTQYF. DNA of the CDR3: TGCAGTGCCTCGGACATCAGGGGAGCAGTTACGCAGTATTTT.

Comments on this clonotype: A much larger clone lies one base from this, so it may be a read error. The CDR3 DNA follows: TGTGCCAGCGGGGACAGGATGAACACTAAAGCTTTCTTT. Its translation is CASGDRMNTKAFF. V usage is TRBV12-3 or TRBV12-4 and J usage is TRBJ1-1, with 8 bases aligning to TRBD1. The CDR3 totals 13 residues.

This clonotype was recorded once. An end of the junction does not agree with germline; a read error may underlie this. This chain connects TRBV28 to TRBJ2-7; D is ambiguous. The CDR3 is made up of 14 amino acids. Looked up from germline, CDR1 is MDHEN and CDR2 is SYDVKM. CDR3 nucleotide sequence: TGTACCAGCATACTAACCGGAGTCTCCTACGAGCAGTACTTC. Translating it yields CTSILTGVSYEQYF.

This clonotype was recorded many times. This CDR3 reads CSVESWDSSSANYGYTF. CDR3 in DNA: TGCAGCGTTGAAAGTTGGGACAGCTCATCAGCTAACTATGGCTACACCTTC. The chain is built from TRBV29-1 and TRBJ1-2; 7 bases are a match to TRBD1. The CDR3 is 17 residues long. Trimming took 2 bases from V and 0 from J; bases not matched to a gene: 12. Germline CDR1 is SQVTM and CDR2 is ANQGSEA.

A note on this clonotype: Because it lacks the conserved phenylalanine or tryptophan at the end, this CDR3 is likely a read error. The CDR3 region is CSARDLRQAQETQYI. CDR3 DNA sequence: TGTAGTGCTAGAGATCTGCGGCAGGCCCAAGAGACCCAGTACATC. The chain recombines TRBV20-1 with TRBJ2-5; no reliable D call. This CDR3 comprises 15 residues. Germline V lookup: CDR1 DFQATT, CDR2 SNEGSKA (reference sequence).

Notes on this clonotype: One end of the junction fails to match germline, which may point to a read error. The chain employs TRBV20-1 and TRBJ2-7; D unresolved. Looked up from germline, CDR1 is DFQATT and CDR2 is SNEGSKA (reference sequence). The length of the CDR3 is 12 residues. CDR3 region: CNASAVTYKQYF. The CDR3 nucleotides read TGTAATGCTAGTGCGGTCACCTACAAGCAGTACTTC.

The sample holds many counts of this clonotype. J is TRBJ2-5 and V is TRBV6-5; D tentatively reads TRBD1 or TRBD2 (6 bases each). The CDR3 has 15 residues. Trimming left V 0 bases short and J 5 bases short, with 13 bases between. In germline, CDR1 is MNHEY, CDR2 SVGAGI. CDR3 coding DNA: TGTGCCAGCAGTTACTCTTTAGGGGGGTACGAGACCCAGTACTTC. It is translated as CASSYSLGGYETQYF.

In its sample, this clonotype was seen once. Because the CDR3 is missing its conserved closing phenylalanine or tryptophan, this is likely a read error. The gene calls are TRBV11-1 and TRBJ2-1, with a weak D call TRBD1 (6 bases). The CDR3 spans 14 residues. Germline loops: CDR1 SGHAT, CDR2 FQDESV (reference sequence). V was cut by 8 bases and J by 9 bases, with 20 bases left in between. Here the CDR3 reads CASGVCGTRGEQFS. As DNA, the CDR3 is TGTGCCAGCGGCGTTTGTGGGACCAGGGGTGAGCAGTTCTCC.

On this clonotype: A much larger clone lies one base from this, so it may be a read error. The genes are TRBV11-3 and TRBJ2-7, with D hard to call. The CDR3 extends over 13 amino acids. Per germline, CDR1 SGHNT and CDR2 YENEEA. In DNA form, the CDR3 reads TGTACCAGCAGCCACCTGCATGCCAACGAGCAGTACTTC. Translation: CTSSHLHANEQYF.

Notes on this clonotype: One junction end disagrees with the germline gene, perhaps due to a read error. The chain links TRBV6-5 to TRBJ2-6, with TRBD2 identical over 8 bases. Per the germline V gene, CDR1 is MNHEY and CDR2 is SVGAGI. CDR3 length equals 17 residues. The CDR3: CACSPAGASSGANVLTF. CDR3 in DNA: TGTGCCTGCAGCCCAGCGGGAGCTAGCTCTGGGGCCAACGTCCTGACTTTC.

For this clonotype: The junction shows a germline mismatch at one end, possibly a read error. The gene calls are TRBV7-2 and TRBJ1-1; D might be TRBD1 (6 bases). This CDR3 is 16 amino acids long. CDR1 is SGHTA and CDR2 is FQGNSA in the germline V gene. CDR3 loop: CVSSLHRDVRNTEAFF. As DNA, the CDR3 is TGTGTCAGCAGCTTACACAGGGACGTGCGGAACACTGAAGCTTTCTTT.

Comment on this clonotype: One end of the junction varies from germline; a read error may be responsible. The J gene is TRBJ2-6, the V gene TRBV6-5; 9 bases are shared with TRBD2. CDR3 length equals 17 residues. Germline CDR1 and CDR2: MNHEY and SVGAGI. CDR3 in DNA: TGTGCCATCAGTTTAGCGGGGGCCAGCTATGGGGCCAACGTCCTGAGTTTC. Its protein product is CAISLAGASYGANVLSF.

The chain joins TRBV30 to TRBJ2-1, with D possibly TRBD2 on 6 matching bases. V lost 7 bases to trimming and J lost 5 bases, with 15 bases between them. Germline assignment: CDR1 GTSNPN and CDR2 SVGIG (reference sequence). This CDR3 contains 13 residues. The CDR3 DNA sequence: TGTGCCTTGGGGCTAGCGCTAAACAATGAGCAGTTCTTC. Its translation: CALGLALNNEQFF.

As to this clonotype: As the CDR3 is not closed by the conserved phenylalanine or tryptophan, this likely results from a read error. The rearrangement joins TRBV10-2 to TRBJ2-3; D is perhaps TRBD1 or TRBD2 (5 bases each). CDR3 length: 15 residues. Germline CDR1 WSHSY, CDR2 SAAADI. The CDR3 coding sequence is TGCGCCAGCAGTGAGTCAGGGGCTAGCACAGATACACAGTATATT. Translating it yields CASSESGASTDTQYI.

With regard to this clonotype: A read error may account for a junction end that differs from germline. This chain uses TRBV11-2 with TRBJ1-5, with 8 bases fitting TRBD1. This CDR3 spans 15 amino acids. From germline, CDR1 is SGHAT and CDR2 FQNNGV. The CDR3 nucleotides read TGTGCCAGCAACTTAGAAGACAGGGGTTCCCAGCCCCAGCATTTT. Amino acids: CASNLEDRGSQPQHF.